The source of this T cell receptor (beta chain) is a study of blood T cell repertoires in COVID-19. About the study: Nucleic acid was either cDNA or gDNA, and it came from T cells, B-cell-depleted T cells, or PBMCs.

CDR3 length equals 14 residues. CDR1 and CDR2 (germline): MNHEY, SVGAGI. Trimming removed 5 bases from V and 2 bases from J; junction bases left unmatched: 4. Original methodology: The authors estimated nucleated cell counts from reference gene primer amplification. Repertoires were generated with immunoSEQ multiplex PCR, while TCRdb's copy carries only in-frame clones and drops some. That table supplies the V and J calls and clone size; D and trimming were determined from the DNA. The sample lists approximately 500,000 clones; 89% were seen once. This receptor was taken from a young man with COVID-19, enrolled during active disease. This chain joins TRBV6-5 and TRBJ2-5; 8 bases line up with TRBD1. Sequenced: peripheral blood. This CDR3 is CASSKRTGQETQYF. CDR3 in DNA: TGTGCCAGCAGTAAAAGGACAGGGCAAGAGACCCAGTACTTC.